Listed below are T cell receptor beta chains from one sample, sequenced in a study of CD4 and CD8 cells across lung adenocarcinoma regions. TCRdb analysed the PCR reads with MiXCR anew, one entry per CDR3 protein. The sample consists of fewer than 30,000 distinct CDR3 sequences, 53% of them appearing once. Specimen: CD8+ T cells from the center of a lung tumor. These receptors originate from a male donor with lung adenocarcinoma. The CD4 and CD8 labels of this study may be unreliable. CDR3s include the opening cysteine and the closing phenylalanine or tryptophan. Clone size is given for some rows only: seen once, a few or many times, or a class if the clone is expanded.

V: TRBV6-1
size: few
J: TRBJ2-1
CDR3: CASSANPWGNEQFF

V: TRBV7-8
size: .
J: TRBJ2-2
CDR3: CASKAQRGSGSSRTGELFF

V: TRBV6-2/TRBV6-3
size: .
J: TRBJ1-4
CDR3: CASRHNEKLFF

V: TRBV10-3
size: .
J: TRBJ1-2
CDR3: CATKGPLQAIF

V: TRBV5-1
size: .
J: TRBJ2-4
CDR3: CASSLGGYSAKDTQYF

V: TRBV6-1
size: .
J: TRBJ2-3
CDR3: CASREAGTGVKDTQYF

V: TRBV6-1
size: many
J: .
CDR3: CASSKAGGEQYF

V: TRBV28
size: many
J: TRBJ2-5
CDR3: CASNPAGLQETQYF

V: TRBV6-1
size: .
J: TRBJ2-4
CDR3: CASRETGGAAKNIQYF

V: TRBV7-2
size: .
J: TRBJ2-3
CDR3: CAGSWAGNTQYF

V: TRBV6-1
size: many
J: TRBJ1-3
CDR3: CASRGAGNTIYF

V: TRBV6-1
size: .
J: TRBJ2-3
CDR3: CACREAGAGDGDTQYF

V: TRBV4-1
size: many
J: TRBJ1-1
CDR3: CASSQLRANTEAFF

V: TRBV6-5
size: .
J: TRBJ2-3
CDR3: CARGSGTGAKDTQYF

V: TRBV11-3
size: .
J: TRBJ1-1
CDR3: CASSLGESSEAFF

V: TRBV6-5
size: medium-sized
J: TRBJ2-1
CDR3: CASKKLAGVAYNEQFF

V: TRBV6-1
size: .
J: TRBJ2-4
CDR3: CASSVTGPQYF

V: TRBV10-3
size: medium-sized
J: TRBJ1-5
CDR3: CAIGAGSDQPQHF

V: TRBV6-1
size: .
J: TRBJ2-7
CDR3: CASSGTRRYEQYF

V: TRBV6-1
size: .
J: TRBJ2-4
CDR3: CASRGLGAPDTQYF

V: TRBV30
size: many
J: TRBJ2-1
CDR3: CAWSVGRVVYNEQFF

V: TRBV7-9
size: .
J: TRBJ2-7
CDR3: CASSVGGGQVQVQYF

V: TRBV7-2
size: .
J: TRBJ1-5
CDR3: CASSWTGGAREPQHF

V: TRBV10-3
size: .
J: TRBJ2-3
CDR3: CGVTGLTAKDTQYF

V: TRBV6-1
size: once
J: TRBJ2-3
CDR3: CARGGGGRHTDTQYF

V: TRBV6-4
size: .
J: TRBJ2-3
CDR3: CAGSGAREPDTQYF

V: TRBV6-5
size: once
J: TRBJ2-1
CDR3: CASSYGTRIGEQFF

V: TRBV27
size: many
J: TRBJ2-3
CDR3: CASCRTSRGTDTQYF

V: TRBV7-2
size: few
J: TRBJ2-2
CDR3: CASSSYSTGELFF

V: TRBV3-1
size: few
J: TRBJ2-3
CDR3: CASSQVAGTYTDTQYF

V: TRBV27
size: .
J: TRBJ2-3
CDR3: CASGRDRPKDTQYF

V: TRBV6-1
size: .
J: TRBJ2-4
CDR3: CASSEAGLGAENIQYF